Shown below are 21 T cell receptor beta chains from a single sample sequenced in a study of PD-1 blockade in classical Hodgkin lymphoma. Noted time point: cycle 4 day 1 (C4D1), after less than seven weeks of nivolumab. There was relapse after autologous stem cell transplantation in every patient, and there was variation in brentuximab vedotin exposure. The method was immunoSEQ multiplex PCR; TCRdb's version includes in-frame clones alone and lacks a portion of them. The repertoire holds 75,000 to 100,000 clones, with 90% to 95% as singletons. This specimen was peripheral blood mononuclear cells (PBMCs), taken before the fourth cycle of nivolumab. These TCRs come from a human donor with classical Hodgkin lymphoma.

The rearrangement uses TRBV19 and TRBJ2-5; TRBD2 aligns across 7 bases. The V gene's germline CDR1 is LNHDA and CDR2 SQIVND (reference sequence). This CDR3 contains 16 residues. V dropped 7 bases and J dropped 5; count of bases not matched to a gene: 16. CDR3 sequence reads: CASKRGGRGVQETQYF. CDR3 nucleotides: TGTGCCAGTAAGAGGGGCGGGAGAGGGGTGCAGGAGACCCAGTACTTC.

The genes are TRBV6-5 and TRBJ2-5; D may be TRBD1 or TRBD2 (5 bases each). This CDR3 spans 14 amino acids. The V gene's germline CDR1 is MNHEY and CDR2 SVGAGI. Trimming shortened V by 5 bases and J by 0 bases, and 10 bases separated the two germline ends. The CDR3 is CASSLPGHQETQYF. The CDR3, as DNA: TGTGCCAGCAGTCTGCCGGGACACCAAGAGACCCAGTACTTC.

CDR3 coding DNA: TGTGCCAGCAGCTCGCCGACTAGCGGGAGGGGCAATGAGCAGTTCTTC. As protein: CASSSPTSGRGNEQFF. The V gene is TRBV5-4, the J gene TRBJ2-1, with 14 bases identical to TRBD2. Germline V CDR1 and CDR2: SGHNT, YYREEE (reference sequence). The V gene end was trimmed by 3 bases and the J gene end by 6 bases; junction bases not matched to a gene: 5. This CDR3 has 16 amino acids.

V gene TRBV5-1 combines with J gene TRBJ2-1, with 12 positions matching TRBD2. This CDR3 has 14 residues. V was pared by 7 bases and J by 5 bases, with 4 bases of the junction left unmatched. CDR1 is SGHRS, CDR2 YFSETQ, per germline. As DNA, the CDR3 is TGCGCCAGCGGCAGGACTAGCGGGAACAATGAGCAGTTCTTC. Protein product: CASGRTSGNNEQFF.

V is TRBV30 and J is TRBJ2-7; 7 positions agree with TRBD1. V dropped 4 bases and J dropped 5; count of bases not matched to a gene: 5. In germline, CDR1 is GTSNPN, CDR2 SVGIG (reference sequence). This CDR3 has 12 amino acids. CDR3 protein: CAWTRGPHEQYF. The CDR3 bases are TGTGCCTGGACTAGGGGGCCTCACGAGCAGTACTTC.

CDR3 coding DNA: TGCGCCAGCAGCTCACAGGGGGGGAGCGGCGGCTACACCTTC. Amino acid sequence: CASSSQGGSGGYTF. V gene TRBV5-1 combines with J gene TRBJ1-2, with 8 nucleotides matching TRBD1. The CDR3 is made up of 14 amino acids. Germline V gene lookup returns CDR1 SGHRS and CDR2 YFSETQ. Trimming removed 3 bases from V and 8 bases from J; junction bases left unmatched: 9. The variable domain in full, completed from reference TRBV5-1 and TRBJ1-2, reads KAGVTQTPRYLIKTRGQQVTLSCSPISGHRSVSWYQQTPGQGLQFLFEYFSETQRNKGNFPGRFSGRQFSNSRSEMNVSTLELGDSALYLCASSSQGGSGGYTFGSGTRLTVV.

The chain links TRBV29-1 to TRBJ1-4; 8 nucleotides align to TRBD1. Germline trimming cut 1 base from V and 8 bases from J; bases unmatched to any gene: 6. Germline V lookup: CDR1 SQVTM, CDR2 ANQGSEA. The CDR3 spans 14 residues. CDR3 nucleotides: TGCAGCGTTGAAGTCGGACAGGGTGGAGAAAAACTGTTTTTT. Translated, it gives CSVEVGQGGEKLFF.

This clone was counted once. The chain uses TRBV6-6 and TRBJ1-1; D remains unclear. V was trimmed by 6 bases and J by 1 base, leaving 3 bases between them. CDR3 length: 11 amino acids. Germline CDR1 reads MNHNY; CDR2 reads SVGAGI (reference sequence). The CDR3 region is CASRGNTEAFF. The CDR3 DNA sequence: TGTGCCAGCAGGGGGAACACTGAAGCTTTCTTT.

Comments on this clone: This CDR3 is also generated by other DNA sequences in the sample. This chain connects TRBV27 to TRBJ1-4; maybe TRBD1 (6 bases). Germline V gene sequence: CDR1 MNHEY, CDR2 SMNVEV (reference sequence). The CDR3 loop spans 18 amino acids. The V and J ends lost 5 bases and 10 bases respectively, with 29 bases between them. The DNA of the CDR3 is TGTGCCAGCAGTCCGGGACAAGGATGGCAAGGGCCTGTCGGAAAACTGTTTTTT. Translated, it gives CASSPGQGWQGPVGKLFF.

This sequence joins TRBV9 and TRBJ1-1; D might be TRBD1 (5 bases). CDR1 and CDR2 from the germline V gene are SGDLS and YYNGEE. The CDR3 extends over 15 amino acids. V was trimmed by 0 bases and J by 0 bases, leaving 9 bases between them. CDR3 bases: TGTGCCAGCAGCGTAGCTCAGGGTGTGAACACTGAAGCTTTCTTT. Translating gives CASSVAQGVNTEAFF.

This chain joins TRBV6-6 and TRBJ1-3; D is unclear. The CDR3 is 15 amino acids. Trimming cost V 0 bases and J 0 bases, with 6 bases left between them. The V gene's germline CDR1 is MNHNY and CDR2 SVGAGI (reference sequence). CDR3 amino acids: CASSYSASSGNTIYF. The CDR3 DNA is TGTGCCAGCAGTTACTCGGCCAGCTCTGGAAACACCATATATTTT.

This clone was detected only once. This CDR3 is CASSEALPGYGYTF. CDR3 bases: TGCGCCAGCAGTGAGGCCCTCCCAGGCTATGGCTACACCTTC. This chain links TRBV10-2 with TRBJ1-2; D gene unclear. This CDR3 has 14 residues. Trimming took off 2 bases at V and 4 bases at J, with 11 bases between the two ends. Germline-derived CDR1 and CDR2 are WSHSY and SAAADI.

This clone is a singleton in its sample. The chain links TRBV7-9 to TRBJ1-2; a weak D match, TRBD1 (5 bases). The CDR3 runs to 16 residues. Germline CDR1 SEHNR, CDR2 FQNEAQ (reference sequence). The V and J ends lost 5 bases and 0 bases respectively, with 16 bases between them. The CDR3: CASSPTAGGTNYGYTF. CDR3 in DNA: TGTGCCAGCAGCCCGACCGCTGGGGGTACTAACTATGGCTACACCTTC.

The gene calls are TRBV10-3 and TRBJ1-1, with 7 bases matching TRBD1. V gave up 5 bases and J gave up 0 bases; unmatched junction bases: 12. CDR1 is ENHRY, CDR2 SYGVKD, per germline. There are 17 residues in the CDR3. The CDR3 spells CAISTKPGQPMNTEAFF. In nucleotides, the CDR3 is TGTGCCATCAGTACCAAGCCGGGACAGCCCATGAACACTGAAGCTTTCTTT.

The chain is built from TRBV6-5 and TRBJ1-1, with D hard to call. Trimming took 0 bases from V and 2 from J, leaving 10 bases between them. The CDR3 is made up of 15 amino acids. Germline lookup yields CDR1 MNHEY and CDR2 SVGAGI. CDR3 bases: TGTGCCAGCAGTTACTCGACGCCACCTAACACTGAAGCTTTCTTT. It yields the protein CASSYSTPPNTEAFF.

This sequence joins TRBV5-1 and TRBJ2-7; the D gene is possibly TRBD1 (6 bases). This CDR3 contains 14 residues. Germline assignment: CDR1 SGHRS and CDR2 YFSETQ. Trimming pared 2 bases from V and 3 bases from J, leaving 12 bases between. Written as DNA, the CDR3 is TGCGCCAGCAGCTTAATTCCAGGGGACTACGAGCAGTACTTC. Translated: CASSLIPGDYEQYF.

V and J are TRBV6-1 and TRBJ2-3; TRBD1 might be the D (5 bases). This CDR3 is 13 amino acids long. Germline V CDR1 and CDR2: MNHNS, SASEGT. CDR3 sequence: CASGAGYTDTQYF. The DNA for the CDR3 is TGTGCTAGTGGGGCAGGATACACAGATACGCAGTATTTT.

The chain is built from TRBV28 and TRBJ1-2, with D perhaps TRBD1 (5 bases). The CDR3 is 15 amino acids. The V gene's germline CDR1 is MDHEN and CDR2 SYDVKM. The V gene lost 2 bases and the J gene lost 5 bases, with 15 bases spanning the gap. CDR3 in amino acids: CASSLNPGPQYGYTF. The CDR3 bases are TGTGCCAGCAGTTTAAATCCGGGACCACAGTATGGCTACACCTTC.

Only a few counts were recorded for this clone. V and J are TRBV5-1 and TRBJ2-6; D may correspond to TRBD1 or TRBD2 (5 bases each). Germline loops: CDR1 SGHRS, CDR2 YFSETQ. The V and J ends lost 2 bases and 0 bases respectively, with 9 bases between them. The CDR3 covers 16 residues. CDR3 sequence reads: CASSLWGTSGANVLTF. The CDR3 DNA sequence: TGCGCCAGCAGCTTATGGGGGACCTCTGGGGCCAACGTCCTGACTTTC.

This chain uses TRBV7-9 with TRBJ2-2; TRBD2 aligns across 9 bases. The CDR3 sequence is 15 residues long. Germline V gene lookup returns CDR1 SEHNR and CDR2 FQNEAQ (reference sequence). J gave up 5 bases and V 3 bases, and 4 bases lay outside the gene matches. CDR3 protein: CASSFLTSGTGELFF. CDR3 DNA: TGTGCCAGCAGCTTTCTGACTAGCGGTACCGGGGAGCTGTTTTTT.

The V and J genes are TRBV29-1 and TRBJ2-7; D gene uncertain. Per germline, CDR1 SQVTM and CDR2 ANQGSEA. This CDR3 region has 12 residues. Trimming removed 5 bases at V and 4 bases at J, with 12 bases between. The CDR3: CSVQTGAYEQYF. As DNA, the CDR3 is TGCAGCGTTCAAACTGGAGCGTACGAGCAGTACTTC.